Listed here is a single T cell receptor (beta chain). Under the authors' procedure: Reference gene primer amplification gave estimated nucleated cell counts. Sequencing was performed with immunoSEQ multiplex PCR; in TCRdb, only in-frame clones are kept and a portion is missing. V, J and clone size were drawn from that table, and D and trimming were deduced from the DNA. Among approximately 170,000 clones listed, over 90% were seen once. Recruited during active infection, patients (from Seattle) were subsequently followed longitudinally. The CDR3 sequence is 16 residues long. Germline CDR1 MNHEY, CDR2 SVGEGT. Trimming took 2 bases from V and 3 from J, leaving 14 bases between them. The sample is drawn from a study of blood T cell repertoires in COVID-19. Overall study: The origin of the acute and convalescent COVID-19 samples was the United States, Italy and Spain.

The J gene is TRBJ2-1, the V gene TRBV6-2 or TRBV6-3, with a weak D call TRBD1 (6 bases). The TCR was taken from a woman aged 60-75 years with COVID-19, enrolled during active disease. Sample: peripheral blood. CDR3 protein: CASSYQARDNYNEQFF. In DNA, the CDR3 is TGTGCCAGCAGTTACCAAGCCAGGGACAACTACAATGAGCAGTTCTTC.